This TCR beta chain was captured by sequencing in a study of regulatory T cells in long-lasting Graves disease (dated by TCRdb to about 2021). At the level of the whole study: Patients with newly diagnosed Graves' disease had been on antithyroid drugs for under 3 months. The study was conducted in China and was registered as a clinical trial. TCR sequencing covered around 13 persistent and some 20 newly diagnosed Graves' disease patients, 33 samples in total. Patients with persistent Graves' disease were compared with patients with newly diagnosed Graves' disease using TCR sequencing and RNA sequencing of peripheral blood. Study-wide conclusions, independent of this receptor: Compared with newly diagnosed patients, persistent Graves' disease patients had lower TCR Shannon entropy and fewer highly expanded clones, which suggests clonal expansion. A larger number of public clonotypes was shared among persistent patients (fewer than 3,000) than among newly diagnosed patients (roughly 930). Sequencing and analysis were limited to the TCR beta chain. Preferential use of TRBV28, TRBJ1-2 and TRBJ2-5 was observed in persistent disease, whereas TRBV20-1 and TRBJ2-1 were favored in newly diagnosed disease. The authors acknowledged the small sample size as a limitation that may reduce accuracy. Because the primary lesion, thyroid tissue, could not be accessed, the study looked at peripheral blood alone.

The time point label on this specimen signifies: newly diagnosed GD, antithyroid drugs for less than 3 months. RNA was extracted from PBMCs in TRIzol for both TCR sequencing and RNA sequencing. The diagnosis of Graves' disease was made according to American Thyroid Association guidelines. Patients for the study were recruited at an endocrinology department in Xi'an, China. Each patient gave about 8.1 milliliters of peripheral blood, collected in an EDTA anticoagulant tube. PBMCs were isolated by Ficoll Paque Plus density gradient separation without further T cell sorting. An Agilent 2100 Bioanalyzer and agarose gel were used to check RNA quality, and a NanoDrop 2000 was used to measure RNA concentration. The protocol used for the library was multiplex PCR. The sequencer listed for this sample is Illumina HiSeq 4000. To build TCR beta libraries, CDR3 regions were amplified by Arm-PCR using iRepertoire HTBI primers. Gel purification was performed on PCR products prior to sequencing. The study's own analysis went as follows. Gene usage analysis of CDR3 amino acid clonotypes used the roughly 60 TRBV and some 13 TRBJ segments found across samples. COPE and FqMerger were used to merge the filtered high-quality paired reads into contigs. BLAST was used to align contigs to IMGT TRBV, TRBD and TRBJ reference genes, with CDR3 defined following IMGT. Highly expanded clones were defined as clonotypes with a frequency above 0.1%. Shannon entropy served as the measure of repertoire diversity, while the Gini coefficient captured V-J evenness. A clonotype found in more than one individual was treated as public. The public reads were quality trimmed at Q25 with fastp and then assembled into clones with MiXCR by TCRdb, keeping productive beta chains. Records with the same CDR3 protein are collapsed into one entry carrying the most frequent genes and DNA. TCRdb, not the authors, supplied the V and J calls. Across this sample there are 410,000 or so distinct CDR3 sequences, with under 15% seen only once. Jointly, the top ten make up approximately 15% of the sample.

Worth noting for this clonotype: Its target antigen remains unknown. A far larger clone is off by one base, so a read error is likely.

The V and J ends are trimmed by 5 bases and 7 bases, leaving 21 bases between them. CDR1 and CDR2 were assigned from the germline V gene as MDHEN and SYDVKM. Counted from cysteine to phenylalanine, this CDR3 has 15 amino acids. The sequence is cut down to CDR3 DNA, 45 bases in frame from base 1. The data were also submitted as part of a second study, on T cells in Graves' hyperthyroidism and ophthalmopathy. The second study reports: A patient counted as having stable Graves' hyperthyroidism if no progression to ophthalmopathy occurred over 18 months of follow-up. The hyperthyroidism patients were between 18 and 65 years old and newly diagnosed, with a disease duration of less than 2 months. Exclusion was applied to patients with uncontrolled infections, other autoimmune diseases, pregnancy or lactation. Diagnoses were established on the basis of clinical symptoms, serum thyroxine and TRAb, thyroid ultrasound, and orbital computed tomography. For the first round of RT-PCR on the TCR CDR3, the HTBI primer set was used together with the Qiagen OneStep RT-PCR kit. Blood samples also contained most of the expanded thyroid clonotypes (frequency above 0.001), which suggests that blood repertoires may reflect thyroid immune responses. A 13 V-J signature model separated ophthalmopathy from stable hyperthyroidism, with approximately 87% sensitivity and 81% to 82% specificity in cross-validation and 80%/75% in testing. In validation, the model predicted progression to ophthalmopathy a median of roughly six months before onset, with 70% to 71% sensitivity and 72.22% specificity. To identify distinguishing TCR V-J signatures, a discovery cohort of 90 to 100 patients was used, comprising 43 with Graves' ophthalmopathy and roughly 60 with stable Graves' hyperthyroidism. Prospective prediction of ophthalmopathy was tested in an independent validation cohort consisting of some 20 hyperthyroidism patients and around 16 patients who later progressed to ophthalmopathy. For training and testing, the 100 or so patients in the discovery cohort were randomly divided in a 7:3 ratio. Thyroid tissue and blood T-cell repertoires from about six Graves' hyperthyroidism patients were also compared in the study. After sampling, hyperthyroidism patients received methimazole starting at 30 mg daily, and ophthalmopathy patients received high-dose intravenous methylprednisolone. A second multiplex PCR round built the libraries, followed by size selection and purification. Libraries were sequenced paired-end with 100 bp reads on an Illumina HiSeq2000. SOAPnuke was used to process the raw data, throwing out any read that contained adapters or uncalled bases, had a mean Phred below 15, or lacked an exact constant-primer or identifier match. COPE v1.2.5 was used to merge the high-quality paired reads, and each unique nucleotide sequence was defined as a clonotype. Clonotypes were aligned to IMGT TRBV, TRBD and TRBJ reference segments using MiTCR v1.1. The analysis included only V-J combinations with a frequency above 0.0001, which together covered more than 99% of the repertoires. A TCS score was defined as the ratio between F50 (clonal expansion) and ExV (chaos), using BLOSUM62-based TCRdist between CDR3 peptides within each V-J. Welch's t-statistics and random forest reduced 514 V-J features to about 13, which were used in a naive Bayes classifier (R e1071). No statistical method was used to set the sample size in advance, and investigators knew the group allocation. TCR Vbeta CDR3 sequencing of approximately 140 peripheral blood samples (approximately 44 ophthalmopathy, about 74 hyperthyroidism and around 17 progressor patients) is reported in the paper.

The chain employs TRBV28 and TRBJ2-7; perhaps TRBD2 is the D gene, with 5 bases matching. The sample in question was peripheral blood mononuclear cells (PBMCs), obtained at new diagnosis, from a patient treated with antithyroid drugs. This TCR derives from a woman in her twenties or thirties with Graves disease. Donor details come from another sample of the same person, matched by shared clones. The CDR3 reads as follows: CASSPTWGAVNEQYF. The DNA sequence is TGTGCCAGCAGTCCTACTTGGGGAGCGGTCAATGAGCAGTACTTC. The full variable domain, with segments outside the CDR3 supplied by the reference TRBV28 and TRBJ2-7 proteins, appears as DVKVTQSSRYLVKRTGEKVFLECVQDMDHENMFWYRQDPGLGLRLIYFSYDVKMKEKGDIPEGYSVSREKKERFSLILESASTNQTSMYLCASSPTWGAVNEQYFGPGTRLTVT.